Listed here are 31 T cell receptor beta chains from one sample, sequenced in a study of blood T cell repertoires in COVID-19. Method: immunoSEQ multiplex PCR; TCRdb's copy keeps in-frame clones and lacks some. This table has 150,000 or so clones, around 83% appearing once. The sample consisted of peripheral blood. Source of these receptors: a man younger than 35 with acute or convalescent COVID-19.

The chain carries TRBV18 and TRBJ1-2; TRBD1 aligns across 7 bases. V lost 5 bases and J lost 7; bases outside the gene matches: 10. This CDR3 spans 14 amino acids. Germline CDR1 reads KGHSH; CDR2 reads LQKENI. The CDR3 sequence: CASSSGTAEAGYTF. The CDR3 region has the DNA TGTGCCAGCTCATCCGGGACAGCGGAGGCTGGCTACACCTTC. The full variable domain, with the rest looked up from reference TRBV18 and TRBJ1-2, is NAGVMQNPRHLVRRRGQEARLRCSPMKGHSHVYWYRQLPEEGLKFMVYLQKENIIDESGMPKERFSAEFPKEGPSILRIQQVVRGDSAAYFCASSSGTAEAGYTFGSGTRLTVV.

This clone occurred a few times. The chain is built from TRBV7-9 and TRBJ1-4; tentatively, D is TRBD1 (6 bases). CDR3 length equals 14 residues. The germline CDR1 and CDR2 sequences are SEHNR and FQNEAQ (reference sequence). Deletions cut 6 bases from V and 5 bases from J, with 13 bases between. As DNA, the CDR3 is TGTGCCAGCAGAAGTCCGGGACAAAATGAAAAACTGTTTTTT. It specifies CASRSPGQNEKLFF.

V and J are TRBV30 and TRBJ1-6; 7 nucleotides match TRBD1. Germline CDR1 and CDR2: GTSNPN and SVGIG (reference sequence). This CDR3 has 13 amino acids. V was clipped by 8 bases and J by 5 bases; unmatched bases: 6. This chain's CDR3 is CAGRGSHNSPLHF. In nucleotides, the CDR3 is TGTGCCGGCAGGGGGTCTCATAATTCACCCCTCCACTTT.

The V and J genes are TRBV19 and TRBJ1-1; perhaps TRBD1 as D (6 bases). This CDR3 spans 13 amino acids. Germline V gene sequence: CDR1 LNHDA, CDR2 SQIVND (reference sequence). The CDR3 sequence is CASATGRNTEAFF. In DNA, the CDR3 is TGTGCGTCGGCGACAGGTCGGAACACTGAAGCTTTCTTT.

The rearrangement links TRBV7-8 to TRBJ1-1; D is undetermined. CDR3 length equals 14 residues. Germline CDR1 and CDR2: SGHVS and FQNEAQ. The V gene lost 3 bases and the J gene lost 1 base, with 9 bases spanning the gap. As DNA, the CDR3 is TGTGCCAGCAGCTTCGAGAGTTGGAACACTGAAGCTTTCTTT. Amino acid sequence: CASSFESWNTEAFF.

The V and J genes are TRBV6-2 or TRBV6-3 and TRBJ2-7, with TRBD2 as a possible D gene (5 bases). Deletions cut 6 bases from V and 2 bases from J, with 11 bases between. This CDR3 has 13 residues. From germline, CDR1 is MNHEY and CDR2 SVGEGT. This CDR3 is CASSPSGTYEQYF. The CDR3, as DNA: TGTGCCAGCAGCCCCAGCGGTACCTACGAGCAGTACTTC.

This clone has more than one count but fewer than ten. CDR3 DNA: TGCGCCAGCAGTGAGGCAAAGCGGGGGATTTCCTACGAGCAGTACGTC. This translates into CASSEAKRGISYEQYV. The chain combines TRBV10-2 with TRBJ2-7; 8 bases fit TRBD2. With 2 bases clipped from V and 1 base from J, the junction kept 7 bases outside the gene matches. This CDR3 has 16 amino acids. Germline loops: CDR1 WSHSY, CDR2 SAAADI.

The chain couples TRBV5-1 to TRBJ1-1; 7 bases fit TRBD1. Germline CDR1 SGHRS, CDR2 YFSETQ. There are 14 residues in the CDR3. The V and J ends lost 4 bases and 0 bases, in that order; junction bases with no gene match: 3. CDR3 bases: TGCGCCAGCAGCCAGACAGGGTTGAACACTGAAGCTTTCTTT. This translates into CASSQTGLNTEAFF.

The J gene is TRBJ1-6, the V gene TRBV4-2, with TRBD1 matching 11 bases. The CDR3 extends over 14 amino acids. Looked up from germline, CDR1 is LGHNA and CDR2 is YNFKEQ. J was trimmed by 10 bases and V by 4 bases; bases with no gene match: 3. Here the CDR3 reads CASSRGQGASPLHF. As DNA, the CDR3 is TGTGCCAGCAGCCGAGGACAGGGGGCCTCACCCCTCCACTTT.

The rearrangement links TRBV7-8 to TRBJ1-6; D unresolved. The CDR3 runs to 15 residues. Germline values: CDR1 SGHVS, CDR2 FQNEAQ. V was cut by 3 bases and J by 0 bases, with 6 bases left in between. This CDR3 reads CASSFTDSYNSPLHF. CDR3 nucleotides: TGTGCCAGCAGCTTTACAGACTCCTATAATTCACCCCTCCACTTT.

This chain uses TRBV6-5 with TRBJ2-2, with D possibly TRBD2 on 5 matching bases. Trimming pared 7 bases from V and 7 bases from J, leaving 16 bases between. Per germline, CDR1 MNHEY and CDR2 SVGAGI. The CDR3 sequence is 14 residues long. CDR3 bases: TGTGCCAGCAAGGTTCCGCCCGGGGACGGGGAGCTGTTTTTT. This gives the protein CASKVPPGDGELFF.

A note on this clone: This sample also contains other DNA sequences that code for the same CDR3. The V call is TRBV7-9, the J call TRBJ1-4, with a weak D call TRBD1 (5 bases). The CDR3 loop spans 15 amino acids. The germline V gene has CDR1 SEHNR and CDR2 FQNEAQ (reference sequence). V was trimmed by 5 bases and J by 0 bases, leaving 10 bases between them. CDR3 sequence: CASSQDSATNEKLFF. The CDR3 DNA is TGTGCCAGCAGCCAAGACAGCGCAACTAATGAAAAACTGTTTTTT.

This clone was seen just once. CDR3 sequence reads: CASTPWGTGAGANVLTF. CDR3 nucleotides: TGTGCCAGTACCCCTTGGGGGACAGGCGCTGGGGCCAACGTCCTGACTTTC. V usage is TRBV19 and J usage is TRBJ2-6; 8 bases line up with TRBD1. The germline V gene encodes CDR1 LNHDA and CDR2 SQIVND (reference sequence). CDR3 length: 17 residues. The trim removed 7 bases at V and 2 bases at J, leaving 10 bases unmatched.

The V gene is TRBV10-3, the J gene TRBJ1-5; 8 bases fit TRBD1. The ends lost 10 bases at V and 0 bases at J; junction bases unmatched: 11. The CDR3 extends over 16 amino acids. CDR1 and CDR2 (germline): ENHRY, SYGVKD. In nucleotides, the CDR3 is TGTGCCACGTCCGGGACAGGAGATTATAGCAATCAGCCCCAGCATTTT. This sequence encodes CATSGTGDYSNQPQHF.

The chain employs TRBV24-1 and TRBJ2-2; D is unclear. Deletions cut 6 bases from V and 3 bases from J, with 4 bases between. Germline V gene sequence: CDR1 KGHDR, CDR2 SFDVKD. CDR3 length: 12 residues. CDR3 nucleotides: TGTGCCACCAGTTTCGACACCGGGGAGCTGTTTTTT. Translation gives CATSFDTGELFF.

The chain joins TRBV27 to TRBJ1-2, with D tentatively TRBD1 (6 bases). The CDR3 has 15 residues. The germline V gene encodes CDR1 MNHEY and CDR2 SMNVEV (reference sequence). V was pared by 9 bases and J by 7 bases, with 24 bases between. Here the CDR3 reads CASRKSGQYMSGYTF. The CDR3 DNA follows: TGTGCCAGTCGAAAGTCCGGACAGTATATGTCTGGCTACACCTTC.

The J gene is TRBJ1-6, the V gene TRBV23-1, with 9 positions matching TRBD1. TRBV23-1 is given ORF status, its function remaining uncertain. The CDR3 sequence is 18 residues long. J gave up 4 bases and V 3 bases, and 10 bases lay outside the gene matches. CDR3 protein: CASSHQTGTGRYNSPLHF. Written as DNA, the CDR3 is TGCGCCAGCAGTCACCAGACCGGGACAGGGAGGTATAATTCACCCCTCCACTTT.

This chain uses TRBV30 with TRBJ1-5, with TRBD1 matching over 9 bases. The CDR3 has 14 residues. The V gene end was trimmed by 3 bases and the J gene end by 1 base; junction bases not matched to a gene: 1. CDR1 and CDR2 (germline): GTSNPN, SVGIG (reference sequence). CDR3 coding DNA: TGTGCCTGGAGAGGACAGGGGAGCAATCAGCCCCAGCATTTT. Its translation: CAWRGQGSNQPQHF.

This clone was seen a handful of times. The sample carries other DNA sequences with the same CDR3. CDR3 sequence: CASSGGTASGNTIYF. The DNA of the CDR3 is TGCGCCAGCAGCGGGGGGACAGCTTCTGGAAACACCATATATTTT. The chain is built from TRBV5-1 and TRBJ1-3, with TRBD1 matching over 7 bases. The V gene's germline CDR1 is SGHRS and CDR2 YFSETQ. Trimming at V came to 4 bases and at J to 1 base, leaving 5 bases not matched to a gene. The CDR3 is 15 residues long. Looking up the rest from reference TRBV5-1 and TRBJ1-3 gives the full variable domain: KAGVTQTPRYLIKTRGQQVTLSCSPISGHRSVSWYQQTPGQGLQFLFEYFSETQRNKGNFPGRFSGRQFSNSRSEMNVSTLELGDSALYLCASSGGTASGNTIYFGEGSWLTVV.

This rearrangement joins TRBV14 to TRBJ1-1, with 8 bases aligning to TRBD1. This CDR3 contains 15 residues. CDR1 and CDR2 from the germline V gene are SGHDN and FVKESK. J was trimmed by 4 bases and V by 4 bases; bases with no gene match: 8. This CDR3 is CASSRYRGVGTEAFF. The CDR3 nucleotides are TGTGCCAGCAGCCGATACAGGGGGGTGGGCACTGAAGCTTTCTTT.

CDR3 bases: TGTGCCAGCAGCCACGAACCTCCGGGACGGGGGGGCGACGAGCAGTACTTC. Translation gives CASSHEPPGRGGDEQYF. The chain carries TRBV14 and TRBJ2-7, with 8 positions matching TRBD2. CDR3 length: 17 amino acids. Trimming at V came to 3 bases and at J to 5 bases, leaving 15 bases not matched to a gene. Germline lookup yields CDR1 SGHDN and CDR2 FVKESK.

The V call is TRBV28, the J call TRBJ1-3; D remains ambiguous. CDR1 and CDR2 (germline): MDHEN, SYDVKM. Trimming cost V 4 bases and J 0 bases, with 13 bases left between them. The CDR3 extends over 16 amino acids. CDR3: CASSSAGRSSGNTIYF. The CDR3 DNA follows: TGTGCCAGCAGTTCCGCCGGTAGGAGCTCTGGAAACACCATATATTTT.

This chain joins TRBV30 and TRBJ1-1, with D hard to call. Trimming pared 3 bases from V and 0 bases from J, leaving 8 bases between. Germline V gives CDR1 GTSNPN, CDR2 SVGIG (reference sequence). This CDR3 region has 13 residues. The CDR3 sequence is CAWSGKMNTEAFF. CDR3 DNA: TGTGCCTGGAGCGGGAAAATGAACACTGAAGCTTTCTTT.

The chain couples TRBV20-1 to TRBJ1-2; 9 nucleotides line up with TRBD1. The J segment lost 4 bases and the V segment lost 3 bases, leaving 12 bases of the junction unmatched. Germline V gene data show CDR1 as DFQATT and CDR2 as SNEGSKA (reference sequence). The CDR3 loop spans 16 amino acids. As DNA, the CDR3 is TGCAGTGCTAGTACCCGGGAAAGGACAGGGGCCTATGGCTACACCTTC. Translating it yields CSASTRERTGAYGYTF.

This clone was counted a few times. V and J are TRBV6-5 and TRBJ1-3, with D possibly matching TRBD1 (5 bases). V dropped 6 bases and J dropped 3 bases, with 12 bases sitting between them. The CDR3 is 14 amino acids. CDR1 is MNHEY and CDR2 is SVGAGI in the germline V gene. CDR3 protein: CASRDGGFGNTIYF. The CDR3 DNA reads TGTGCCAGCAGGGACGGGGGGTTTGGAAACACCATATATTTT.

The chain joins TRBV11-2 to TRBJ2-7; TRBD2 aligns across 8 bases. The CDR3 sequence is 14 residues long. CDR1 and CDR2 (germline): SGHAT, FQNNGV. Trimming removed 1 base from V and 2 bases from J; junction bases left unmatched: 1. CDR3 in amino acids: CASSLGLATYEQYV. Written as DNA, the CDR3 is TGTGCCAGCAGCTTAGGACTAGCGACCTACGAGCAGTACGTC.

This clone showed up just once. The chain joins TRBV4-1 to TRBJ1-1; D gene unclear. In germline, CDR1 is MGHRA, CDR2 YSYEKL. Deletions cut 1 base from V and 1 base from J, with 7 bases between. This CDR3 contains 14 residues. The CDR3 loop reads CASSQAPGNTEAFF. DNA for the CDR3: TGCGCCAGCAGCCAAGCCCCAGGGAACACTGAAGCTTTCTTT.

This chain joins TRBV10-3 and TRBJ2-6, with 8 bases aligning to TRBD1. CDR3 length: 16 amino acids. With V trimmed by 7 bases and J by 0 bases, 5 bases remained unmatched. The germline V gene encodes CDR1 ENHRY and CDR2 SYGVKD. The CDR3 DNA reads as TGTGCCATCACTTCAGGGGGCAACTCTGGGGCCAACGTCCTGACTTTC. Translating gives CAITSGGNSGANVLTF.

This chain connects TRBV5-8 to TRBJ2-3; TRBD2 matches at 11 bases. CDR1 and CDR2 from the germline V gene are SGHTS and YDEGEE. This CDR3 has 16 amino acids. Trimming cost V 0 bases and J 1 base; bases outside gene matches: 1. CDR3 protein: CASSLGGLAGTDTQYF. The CDR3 nucleotides are TGTGCCAGCAGCTTGGGGGGACTAGCGGGCACAGATACGCAGTATTTT.

V gene TRBV4-2 combines with J gene TRBJ2-3, with TRBD2 matching 8 bases. Trimming at V came to 7 bases and at J to 0 bases, leaving 6 bases not matched to a gene. The length of the CDR3 is 15 residues. Germline values: CDR1 LGHNA, CDR2 YNFKEQ. The CDR3 DNA sequence: TGTGCCAGCACCCTTAGCGGGGCCAGCACAGATACGCAGTATTTT. It codes for CASTLSGASTDTQYF.

This chain joins TRBV15 and TRBJ2-1; perhaps TRBD2 as D (5 bases). This CDR3 region has 13 residues. The V end was cut by 2 bases, the J end by 7 bases, with 9 bases between. Germline CDR1 and CDR2: LNHNV and YYDKDF (reference sequence). CDR3 loop: CATSRRPGNEQFF. Here the CDR3 DNA reads TGTGCCACCAGCAGACGGCCGGGAAATGAGCAGTTCTTC.